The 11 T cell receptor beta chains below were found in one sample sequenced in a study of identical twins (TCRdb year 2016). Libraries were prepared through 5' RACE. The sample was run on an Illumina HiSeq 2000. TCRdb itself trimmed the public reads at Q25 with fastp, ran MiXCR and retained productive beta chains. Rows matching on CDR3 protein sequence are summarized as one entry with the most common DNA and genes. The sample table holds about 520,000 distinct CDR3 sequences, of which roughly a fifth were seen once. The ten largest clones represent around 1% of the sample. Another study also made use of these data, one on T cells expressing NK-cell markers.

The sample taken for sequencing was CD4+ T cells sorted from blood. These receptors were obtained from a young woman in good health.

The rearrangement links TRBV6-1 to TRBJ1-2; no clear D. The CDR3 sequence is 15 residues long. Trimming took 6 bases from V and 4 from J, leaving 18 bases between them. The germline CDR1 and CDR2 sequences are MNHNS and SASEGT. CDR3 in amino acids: CASSPRSAGSYGYTF. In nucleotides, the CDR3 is TGTGCCAGCAGCCCCCGGTCTGCCGGTTCCTATGGCTACACCTTC.

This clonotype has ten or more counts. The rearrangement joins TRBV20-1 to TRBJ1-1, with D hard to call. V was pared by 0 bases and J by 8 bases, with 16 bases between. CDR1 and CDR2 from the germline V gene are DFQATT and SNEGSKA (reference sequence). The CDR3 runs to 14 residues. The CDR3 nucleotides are TGCAGTGCTAGAGATAGGCAGACTCAAAGCGAAGCTTTCTTT. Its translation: CSARDRQTQSEAFF.

The CDR3 nucleotides read TGTGCCAGCAGTTTCGGGGGGCCTACTGAAGCTTTCTTT. It encodes CASSFGGPTEAFF. The chain joins TRBV12-3 or TRBV12-4 to TRBJ1-1; a weak D match, TRBD1 (6 bases). This CDR3 region has 13 residues. Trimming pared 3 bases from V and 5 bases from J, leaving 10 bases between.

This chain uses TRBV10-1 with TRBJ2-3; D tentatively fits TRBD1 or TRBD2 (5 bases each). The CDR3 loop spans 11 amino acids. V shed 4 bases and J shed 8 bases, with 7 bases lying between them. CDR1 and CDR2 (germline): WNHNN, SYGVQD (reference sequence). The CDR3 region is CASSAGTTQYF. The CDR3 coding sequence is TGCGCCAGCAGTGCCGGGACTACGCAGTATTTT.

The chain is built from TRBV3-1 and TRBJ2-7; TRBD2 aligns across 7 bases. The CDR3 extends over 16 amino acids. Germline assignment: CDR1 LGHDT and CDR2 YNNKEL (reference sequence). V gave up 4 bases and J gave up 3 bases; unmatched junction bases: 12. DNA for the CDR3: TGTGCCAGCAGCCCTCGGCCCCTAGCGGAGCTCTACGAGCAGTACTTC. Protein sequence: CASSPRPLAELYEQYF.

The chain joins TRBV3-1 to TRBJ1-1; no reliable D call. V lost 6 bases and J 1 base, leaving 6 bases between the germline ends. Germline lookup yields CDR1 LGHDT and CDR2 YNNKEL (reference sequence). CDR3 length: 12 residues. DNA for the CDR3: TGTGCCAGCAGGTCCAGGAACACTGAAGCTTTCTTT. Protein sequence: CASRSRNTEAFF. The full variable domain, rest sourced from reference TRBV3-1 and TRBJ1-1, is DTAVSQTPKYLVTQMGNDKSIKCEQNLGHDTMYWYKQDSKKFLKIMFSYNNKELIINETVPNRFSPKSPDKAHLNLHINSLELGDSAVYFCASRSRNTEAFFGQGTRLTVV.

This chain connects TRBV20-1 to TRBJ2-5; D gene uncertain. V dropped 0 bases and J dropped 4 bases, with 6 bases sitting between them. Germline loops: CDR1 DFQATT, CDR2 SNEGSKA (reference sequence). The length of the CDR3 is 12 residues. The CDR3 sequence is CSARDPRETQYF. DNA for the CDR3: TGCAGTGCTAGAGATCCAAGAGAGACCCAGTACTTC.

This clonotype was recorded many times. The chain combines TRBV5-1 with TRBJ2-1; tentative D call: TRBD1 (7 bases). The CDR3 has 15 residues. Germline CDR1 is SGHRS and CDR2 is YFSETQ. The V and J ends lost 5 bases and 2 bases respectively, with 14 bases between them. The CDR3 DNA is TGCGCCAGCAGTTCGGGGGACAGAACCTACAATGAGCAGTTCTTC. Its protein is CASSSGDRTYNEQFF.

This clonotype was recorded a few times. In DNA, the CDR3 is TGCAGCGTTGGAGGTGGGACAGGCTATGGCTACACCTTC. This translates into CSVGGGTGYGYTF. The gene calls are TRBV29-1 and TRBJ1-2, with 8 bases that match TRBD1. Trimming cost V 4 bases and J 4 bases; bases outside gene matches: 5. The length of the CDR3 is 13 residues. Germline V lookup: CDR1 SQVTM, CDR2 ANQGSEA. The full variable domain, with the rest looked up from reference TRBV29-1 and TRBJ1-2, is SAVISQKPSRDICQRGTSLTIQCQVDSQVTMMFWYRQQPGQSLTLIATANQGSEATYESGFVIDKFPISRPNLTFSTLTVSNMSPEDSSIYLCSVGGGTGYGYTFGSGTRLTVV.

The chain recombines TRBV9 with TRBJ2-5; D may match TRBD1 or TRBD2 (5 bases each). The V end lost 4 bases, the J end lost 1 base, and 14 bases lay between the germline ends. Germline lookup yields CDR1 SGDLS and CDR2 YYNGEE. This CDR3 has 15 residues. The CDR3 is CASSQGPLLQETQYF. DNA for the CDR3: TGTGCCAGCAGCCAGGGACCGCTGCTCCAAGAGACCCAGTACTTC.

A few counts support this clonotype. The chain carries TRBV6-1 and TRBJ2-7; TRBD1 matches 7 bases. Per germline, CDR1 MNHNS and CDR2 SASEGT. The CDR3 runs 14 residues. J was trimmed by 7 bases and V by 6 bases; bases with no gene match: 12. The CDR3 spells CASRPTGYEEEQYF. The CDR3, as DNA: TGTGCCAGCAGGCCGACAGGGTATGAGGAAGAGCAGTACTTC.